This T cell receptor (beta chain) stems from a study of cytomegalovirus exposure and HLA in healthy donors. Overall study context: The same platform was used for the 100 to 150 validation repertoires as for the approximately 610 first-cohort repertoires, as reported in a later analysis. Study outcomes and limitations: The tendency of first-cohort TCR clusters to co-occur in the 90 to 150 validation repertoires emerged from a later analysis. Researchers counted around 180 TCR beta chains as cytomegalovirus-associated. Testing in vitro showed a few CMV-associated chains specific for CMV antigens.

Points on this clone: Its antigen is still unknown.

Method: immunoSEQ multiplex PCR; TCRdb's copy keeps in-frame clones and lacks some. The sample consists of around 55,000 clones, approximately 92% of them appearing once. CDR1 and CDR2 (germline): SGHTA, FQGTGA. CDR3 length: 13 amino acids. The V end was cut by 11 bases, the J end by 1 base, with 11 bases between. Sample: PBMCs. The V and J genes are TRBV7-3 and TRBJ2-2; tentatively, D is TRBD1 (5 bases). The TCR comes from a man aged 18 to 30 in good health and CMV-seronegative. CDR3 coding DNA: TGTGCCTCCCGTAGGGGGAACACCGGGGAGCTGTTTTTT. It yields the protein CASRRGNTGELFF.